This is a list of T cell receptor beta chains from one sample in a study of cytomegalovirus exposure and HLA in healthy donors. The data were produced by immunoSEQ multiplex PCR, yet TCRdb's version contains in-frame clones alone and is incomplete. The repertoire holds roughly 100,000 clones, with approximately 82% as singletons. Sequenced: PBMCs. The receptors come from a female donor in good health and CMV-seropositive. CDR3s include the opening cysteine and the closing phenylalanine or tryptophan. The order of the fields is CDR3 protein, CDR3 DNA, V gene, J gene, D gene. The D gene is left open where the match is weak.

CDR3: CASSQLAGEREQYF
DNA: TGTGCCAGCTCACAACTAGCGGGGGAAAGGGAGCAGTACTTC
V: TRBV18
J: TRBJ2-5
D: TRBD2

CDR3: CASSLGTSGVSYEQYF
DNA: TGTGCCAGCAGCCTGGGGACTAGCGGGGTATCCTACGAGCAGTACTTC
V: TRBV7-2
J: TRBJ2-7
D: TRBD2

CDR3: CASSADRGIGSGNTIYF
DNA: TGTGCCAGCAGTGCCGACAGGGGTATAGGTTCTGGAAACACCATATATTTT
V: TRBV28
J: TRBJ1-3
D: TRBD1

CDR3: CASRGTPTYEQFF
DNA: TGCGCCAGCAGAGGGACACCTACATATGAGCAGTTCTTC
V: TRBV2
J: TRBJ2-1
D: -

CDR3: CASSSDRGGEQYF
DNA: TGTGCCAGCAGCTCCGACAGGGGAGGCGAGCAGTACTTC
V: TRBV7-6
J: TRBJ2-7
D: TRBD1

CDR3: CASTITGGSNYGYTF
DNA: TGTGCCAGTACCATCACAGGGGGCTCGAACTATGGCTACACCTTC
V: TRBV19
J: TRBJ1-2
D: TRBD1

CDR3: CASIPFRGPTEAFF
DNA: TGTGCCAGCATCCCGTTCAGGGGGCCCACTGAAGCTTTCTTT
V: TRBV6-5
J: TRBJ1-1
D: TRBD1

CDR3: CASSFGSNTEAFF
DNA: TGTGCCAGCAGCTTCGGGTCGAACACTGAAGCTTTCTTT
V: TRBV13
J: TRBJ1-1
D: -

CDR3: CASSLWLAGTDTQYF
DNA: TGCGCCAGCAGCTTGTGGCTAGCGGGCACAGATACGCAGTATTTT
V: TRBV5-1
J: TRBJ2-3
D: TRBD2

CDR3: CASTTISTGELFF
DNA: TGTGCCAGCACCACAATAAGCACCGGGGAGCTGTTTTTT
V: TRBV5-6
J: TRBJ2-2
D: -

CDR3: CASSVGAPREPQYF
DNA: TGCGCCAGCAGCGTTGGAGCCCCAAGGGAGCCCCAGTACTTC
V: TRBV4-1
J: TRBJ2-5
D: -

CDR3: CASSRDRGGQPPHF
DNA: TGCGCCAGCAGCCGGGACAGGGGCGGGCAGCCCCCGCATTTT
V: TRBV5-1
J: TRBJ1-5
D: TRBD1